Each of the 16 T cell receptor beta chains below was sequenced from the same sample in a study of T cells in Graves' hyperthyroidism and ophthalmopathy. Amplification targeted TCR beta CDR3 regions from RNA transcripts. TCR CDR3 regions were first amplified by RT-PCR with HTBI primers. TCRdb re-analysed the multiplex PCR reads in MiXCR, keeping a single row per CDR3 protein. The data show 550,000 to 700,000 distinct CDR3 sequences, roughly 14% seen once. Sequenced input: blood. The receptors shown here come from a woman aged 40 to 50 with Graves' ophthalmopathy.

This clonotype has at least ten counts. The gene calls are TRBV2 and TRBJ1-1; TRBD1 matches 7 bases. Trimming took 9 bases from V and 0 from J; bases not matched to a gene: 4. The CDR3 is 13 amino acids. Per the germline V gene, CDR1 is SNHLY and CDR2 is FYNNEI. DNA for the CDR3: TGTGCCAGAGCCGGGACAGTGAACACTGAAGCTTTCTTT. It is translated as CARAGTVNTEAFF.

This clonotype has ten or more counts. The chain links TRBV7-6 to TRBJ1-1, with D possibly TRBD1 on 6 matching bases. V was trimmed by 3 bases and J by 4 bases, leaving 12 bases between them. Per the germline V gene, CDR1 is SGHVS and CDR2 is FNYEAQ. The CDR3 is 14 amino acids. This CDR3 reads CASSFAGASTEAFF. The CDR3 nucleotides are TGTGCCAGCAGCTTTGCGGGGGCATCCACTGAAGCTTTCTTT.

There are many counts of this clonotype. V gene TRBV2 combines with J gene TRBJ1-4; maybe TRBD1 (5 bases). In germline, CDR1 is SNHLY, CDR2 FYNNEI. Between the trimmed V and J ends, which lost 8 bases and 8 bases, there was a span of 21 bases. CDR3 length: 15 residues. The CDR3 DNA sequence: TGTGCCAGCCTCAGGCAGGGTTTCTCAGGGGAAAAACTGTTTTTT. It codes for CASLRQGFSGEKLFF. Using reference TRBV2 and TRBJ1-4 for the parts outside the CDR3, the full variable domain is EPEVTQTPSHQVTQMGQEVILRCVPISNHLYFYWYRQILGQKVEFLVSFYNNEISEKSEIFDDQFSVERPDGSNFTLKIRSTKLEDSAMYFCASLRQGFSGEKLFFGSGTQLSVL.

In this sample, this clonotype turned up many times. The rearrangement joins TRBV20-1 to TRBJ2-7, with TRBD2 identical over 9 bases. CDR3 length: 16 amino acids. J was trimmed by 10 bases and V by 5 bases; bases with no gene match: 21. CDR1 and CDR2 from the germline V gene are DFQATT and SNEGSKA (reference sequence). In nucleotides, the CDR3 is TGCAGTGCTCCGGTTCGAGGTAGCGGGAGAAGCTACGGACAGTACTTC. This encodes CSAPVRGSGRSYGQYF.

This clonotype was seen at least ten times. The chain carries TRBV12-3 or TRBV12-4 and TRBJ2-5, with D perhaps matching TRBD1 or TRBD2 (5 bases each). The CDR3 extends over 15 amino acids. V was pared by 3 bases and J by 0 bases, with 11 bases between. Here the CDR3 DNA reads TGTGCCAGCAGTTTGGGACGAGGCCACCAAGAGACCCAGTACTTC. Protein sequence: CASSLGRGHQETQYF.

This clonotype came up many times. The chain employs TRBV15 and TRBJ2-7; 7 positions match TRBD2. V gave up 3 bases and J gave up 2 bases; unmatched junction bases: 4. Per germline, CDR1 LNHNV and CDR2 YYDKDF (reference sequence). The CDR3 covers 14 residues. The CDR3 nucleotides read TGTGCCACCAGCAGGCTAGCGGAGCCCTACGAGCAGTACTTC. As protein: CATSRLAEPYEQYF.

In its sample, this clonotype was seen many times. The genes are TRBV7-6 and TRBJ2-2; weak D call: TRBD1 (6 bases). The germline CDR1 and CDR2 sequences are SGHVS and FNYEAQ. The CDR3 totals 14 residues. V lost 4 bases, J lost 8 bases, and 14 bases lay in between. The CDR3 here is CASSSWTVTGELFF. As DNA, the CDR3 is TGTGCCAGCAGCTCCTGGACAGTAACGGGGGAGCTGTTTTTT.

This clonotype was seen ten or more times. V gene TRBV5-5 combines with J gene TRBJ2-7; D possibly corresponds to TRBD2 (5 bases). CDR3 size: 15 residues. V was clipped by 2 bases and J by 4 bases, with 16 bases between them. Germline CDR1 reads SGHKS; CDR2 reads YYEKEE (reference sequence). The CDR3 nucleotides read TGTGCCAGCAGCTTTACCCGTCAGCGGAATTACGAGCAGTACTTC. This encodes CASSFTRQRNYEQYF.

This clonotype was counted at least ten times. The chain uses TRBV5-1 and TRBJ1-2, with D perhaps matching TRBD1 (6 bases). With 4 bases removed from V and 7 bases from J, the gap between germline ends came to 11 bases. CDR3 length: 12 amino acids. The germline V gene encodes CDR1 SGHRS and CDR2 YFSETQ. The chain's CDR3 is CASSTQGPGYTF. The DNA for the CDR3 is TGCGCCAGCAGCACACAGGGACCTGGCTACACCTTC.

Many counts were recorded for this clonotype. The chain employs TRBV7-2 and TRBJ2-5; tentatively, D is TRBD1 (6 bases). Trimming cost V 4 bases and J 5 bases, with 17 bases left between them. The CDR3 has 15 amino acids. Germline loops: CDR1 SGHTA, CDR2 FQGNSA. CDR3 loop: CASSWSGAHGETQYF. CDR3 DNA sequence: TGTGCCAGCAGCTGGTCAGGGGCTCATGGGGAGACCCAGTACTTC.

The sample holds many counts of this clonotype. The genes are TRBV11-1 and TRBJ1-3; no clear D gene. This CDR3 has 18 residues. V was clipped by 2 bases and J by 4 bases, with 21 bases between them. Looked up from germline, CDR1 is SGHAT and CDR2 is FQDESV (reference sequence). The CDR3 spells CASSLPRVERHEGNTIYF. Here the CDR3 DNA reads TGTGCCAGCAGCTTACCCCGTGTTGAGAGGCACGAAGGAAACACCATATATTTT.

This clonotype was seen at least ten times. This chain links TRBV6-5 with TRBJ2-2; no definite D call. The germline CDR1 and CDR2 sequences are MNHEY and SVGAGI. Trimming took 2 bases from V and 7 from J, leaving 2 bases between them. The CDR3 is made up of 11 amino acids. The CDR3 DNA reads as TGTGCCAGCAGTTACCACGGGGAGCTGTTTTTT. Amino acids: CASSYHGELFF.

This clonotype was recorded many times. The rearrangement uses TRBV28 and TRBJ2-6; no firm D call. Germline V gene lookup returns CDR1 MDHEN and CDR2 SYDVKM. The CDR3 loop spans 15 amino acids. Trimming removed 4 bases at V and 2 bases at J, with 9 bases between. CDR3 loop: CASSSDPAGANVLTF. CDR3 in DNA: TGTGCCAGCAGTTCAGACCCGGCTGGGGCCAACGTCCTGACTTTC.

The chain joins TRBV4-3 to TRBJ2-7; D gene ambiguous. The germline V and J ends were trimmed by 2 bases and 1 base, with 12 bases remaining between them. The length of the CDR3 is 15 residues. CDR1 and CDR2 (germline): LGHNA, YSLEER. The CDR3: CASSQIHRESYEQYF. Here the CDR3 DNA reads TGCGCCAGCAGCCAAATCCACAGAGAATCCTACGAGCAGTACTTC.

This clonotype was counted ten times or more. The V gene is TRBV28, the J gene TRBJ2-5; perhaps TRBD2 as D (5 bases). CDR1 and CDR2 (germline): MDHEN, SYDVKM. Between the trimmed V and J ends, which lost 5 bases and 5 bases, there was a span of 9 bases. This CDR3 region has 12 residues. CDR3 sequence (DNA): TGTGCCAGCAGTCGGGAATTTGAGACCCAGTACTTC. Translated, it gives CASSREFETQYF.

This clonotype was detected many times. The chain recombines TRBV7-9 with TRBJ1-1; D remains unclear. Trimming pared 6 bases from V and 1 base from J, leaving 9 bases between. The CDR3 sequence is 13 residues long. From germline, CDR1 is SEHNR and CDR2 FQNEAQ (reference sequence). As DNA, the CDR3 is TGTGCCAGCAGGAGAACCCAGAACACTGAAGCTTTCTTT. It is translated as CASRRTQNTEAFF.